This entry features one TCR beta chain sequence. Its specificity is unknown. TCRdb re-called the 5' RACE reads; one entry per CDR3 protein, DNA not given. The sample is made up of roughly 350,000 distinct CDR3 sequences, and the top ten hold around 5.3% of it. These data come from a study of T cells expressing NK-cell markers. At the level of the study: Seven donors tested HCMV-seropositive and one tested seronegative among the eight sequenced. Study results and limitations: It is unclear if expanded NKG2C-expressing clones target HCMV antigens.

Looked up from germline, CDR1 is DFQATT and CDR2 is SNEGSKA (reference sequence). This CDR3 is 14 amino acids long. The sequence was obtained from a man aged 18-75 years in good health. Specimen: blood T cells: a sorted CD56 or NKG2C T cell subset, CD4+ or CD8+ T cells, or bulk PBMC T cells (not recorded which). The chain combines TRBV20-1 with TRBJ1-1; TCRdb lists TRBD1, though no DNA is available to test this call. The CDR3 region is CSAATGGINTEAFF.